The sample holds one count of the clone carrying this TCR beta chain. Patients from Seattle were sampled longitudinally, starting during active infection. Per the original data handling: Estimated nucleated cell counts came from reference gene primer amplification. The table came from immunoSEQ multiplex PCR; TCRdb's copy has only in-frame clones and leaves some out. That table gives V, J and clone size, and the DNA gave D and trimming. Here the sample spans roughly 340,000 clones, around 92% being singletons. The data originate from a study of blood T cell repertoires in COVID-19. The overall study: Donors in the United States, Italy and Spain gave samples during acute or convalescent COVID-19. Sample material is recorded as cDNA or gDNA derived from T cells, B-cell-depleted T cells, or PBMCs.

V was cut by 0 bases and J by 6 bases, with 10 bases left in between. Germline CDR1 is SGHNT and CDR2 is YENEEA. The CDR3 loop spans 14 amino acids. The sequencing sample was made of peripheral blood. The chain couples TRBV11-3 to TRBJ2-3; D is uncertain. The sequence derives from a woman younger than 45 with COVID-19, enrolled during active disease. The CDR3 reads CASSLDLPLDTQYF. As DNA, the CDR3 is TGTGCCAGCAGCTTAGATCTTCCCCTTGATACGCAGTATTTT. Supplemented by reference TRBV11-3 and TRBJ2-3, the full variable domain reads EAGVVQSPRYKIIEKKQPVAFWCNPISGHNTLYWYLQNLGQGPELLIRYENEEAVDDSQLPKDRFSAERLKGVDSTLKIQPAELGDSAVYLCASSLDLPLDTQYFGPGTRLTVL.